The 20 T cell receptor beta chains given below trace back to one sample, sequenced in a study of T cell repertoires in cytomegalovirus infection. TCRdb redid the calling of the reads with MiXCR, one entry per CDR3 protein. The table shows under 850,000 distinct CDR3 sequences, with 30% to 40% occurring only once. Their antigens are not known. The specimen was cultured PBMCs, collected from culture after CMV antigen stimulation. These receptors originate from a human donor in good health (CMV status not recorded). Some clones in this sample may be carry-over from other donors' samples.

This clonotype showed up many times. The chain links TRBV7-8 to TRBJ1-5; 7 nucleotides align to TRBD1. Germline V lookup: CDR1 SGHVS, CDR2 FQNEAQ. Trimming cost V 5 bases and J 8 bases; bases outside gene matches: 18. This CDR3 has 17 residues. CDR3 in amino acids: CASSGRQGFTPDKPQHF. The CDR3 coding sequence is TGTGCCAGCAGCGGACGACAGGGATTCACACCCGACAAGCCCCAGCATTTT.

The gene calls are TRBV7-9 and TRBJ1-1; D remains ambiguous. The germline V gene encodes CDR1 SEHNR and CDR2 FQNEAQ (reference sequence). There are 15 residues in the CDR3. V shed 1 base and J shed 0 bases, with 9 bases lying between them. This CDR3 is CASSLGLQLNTEAFF. DNA of the CDR3: TGTGCCAGCAGCTTAGGATTACAGCTGAACACTGAAGCTTTCTTT. Full variable domain (missing parts from reference TRBV7-9 and TRBJ1-1): DTGVSQNPRHKITKRGQNVTFRCDPISEHNRLYWYRQTLGQGPEFLTYFQNEAQLEKSRLLSDRFSAERPKGSFSTLEIQRTEQGDSAMYLCASSLGLQLNTEAFFGQGTRLTVV.

Only a few counts were recorded for this clonotype. The J gene is TRBJ2-7, the V gene TRBV12-3 or TRBV12-4, with 9 positions matching TRBD1. The length of the CDR3 is 14 residues. V gave up 1 base and J gave up 9 bases; unmatched junction bases: 7. CDR3 in DNA: TGTGCCAGCAGTTTAGAGACAGGGGGTAGGGTGCAGTACTTC. Translating gives CASSLETGGRVQYF.

The chain combines TRBV24-1 with TRBJ2-1; D may be TRBD2 (6 bases). The CDR3 totals 15 residues. CDR1 is KGHDR and CDR2 is SFDVKD in the germline V gene. V lost 5 bases and J 5 bases, leaving 15 bases between the germline ends. The chain's CDR3 is CATSAPGLGDNEQFF. CDR3 DNA sequence: TGTGCCACCAGTGCTCCGGGACTCGGGGACAATGAGCAGTTCTTC.

The chain has TRBV11-2 and TRBJ2-1; D might be TRBD2 (6 bases). The CDR3 contains 16 residues. Looked up from germline, CDR1 is SGHAT and CDR2 is FQNNGV. V was shortened by 0 bases and J by 4 bases, with 13 bases between the two germline ends. CDR3 in DNA: TGTGCCAGCAGCTTAGATGGCCTAGCGCTGTACAATGAGCAGTTCTTC. It translates to CASSLDGLALYNEQFF.

This clonotype occurred a few times. The chain carries TRBV7-2 and TRBJ1-5, with a tentative D call TRBD1 (5 bases). The CDR3 sequence is 15 residues long. The germline V gene has CDR1 SGHTA and CDR2 FQGNSA. The V gene lost 4 bases and the J gene lost 2 bases, with 12 bases spanning the gap. Here the CDR3 reads CASSWDAGGNQPQHF. The CDR3 DNA reads as TGTGCCAGCAGCTGGGACGCCGGTGGCAATCAGCCCCAGCATTTT.

This clonotype was detected a few times. The CDR3 here is CASSQWRSGTGVNEQFF. In nucleotides, the CDR3 is TGTGCCAGCAGTCAATGGAGATCCGGGACAGGGGTCAATGAGCAGTTCTTC. V gene TRBV6-6 combines with J gene TRBJ2-1, with 10 bases aligning to TRBD1. V trimming: 5 bases; J trimming: 6 bases; junction bases outside the gene matches: 13. This CDR3 is built from 17 residues. Germline CDR1 and CDR2: MNHNY and SVGAGI (reference sequence).

This clonotype was picked up a small number of times. V gene TRBV4-1 combines with J gene TRBJ1-5; D gene ambiguous. Germline CDR1 and CDR2: MGHRA and YSYEKL. This CDR3 is 16 amino acids long. V was shortened by 0 bases and J by 5 bases, with 14 bases between the two germline ends. The CDR3 DNA sequence: TGCGCCAGCAGCCAAGAGAGTATGGGGTTTCATCAGCCCCAGCATTTT. Translating gives CASSQESMGFHQPQHF.

The V and J genes are TRBV10-3 and TRBJ2-5; possibly TRBD1 for D (5 bases). V lost 5 bases, J lost 3 bases, and 10 bases lay in between. Germline loops: CDR1 ENHRY, CDR2 SYGVKD. CDR3 length equals 13 residues. CDR3 coding DNA: TGTGCCATCAGTAACGACAGAGAAGAGACCCAGTACTTC. It codes for CAISNDREETQYF.

This sequence joins TRBV15 and TRBJ1-4; the D is unclear. Looked up from germline, CDR1 is LNHNV and CDR2 is YYDKDF (reference sequence). The CDR3 has 13 amino acids. Between the trimmed V and J ends, which lost 0 bases and 8 bases, there was a span of 7 bases. The CDR3 loop is CATSRDWREKLFF. The CDR3, as DNA: TGTGCCACCAGCAGAGATTGGAGGGAAAAACTGTTTTTT.

In its sample, this clonotype was seen a few times. V usage is TRBV4-2 and J usage is TRBJ1-1, with TRBD1 as a possible D gene (6 bases). V lost 4 bases and J 3 bases, leaving 21 bases between the germline ends. The CDR3 length is 17 residues. Germline CDR1 LGHNA, CDR2 YNFKEQ. DNA for the CDR3: TGTGCCAGCAGCCCCCAGAGGGGGGCAGAAAAGGACACTGAAGCTTTCTTT. This encodes CASSPQRGAEKDTEAFF.

This clonotype was detected many times. The genes are TRBV7-2 and TRBJ2-7, with D perhaps being TRBD1 or TRBD2 (6 bases each). This CDR3 is built from 15 residues. The V end was cut by 5 bases, the J end by 5 bases, with 19 bases between. Germline V gene sequence: CDR1 SGHTA, CDR2 FQGNSA. CDR3 region: CASSRVWGAPNEQYF. CDR3 DNA: TGTGCCAGCAGCCGGGTTTGGGGGGCGCCCAACGAGCAGTACTTC.

The V call is TRBV2, the J call TRBJ2-4, with 14 bases that match TRBD2. This CDR3 has 18 amino acids. With V trimmed by 6 bases and J by 2 bases, 9 bases remained unmatched. CDR1 SNHLY and CDR2 FYNNEI come from the germline V gene. The CDR3 nucleotides are TGTGCCAGCAGACCCGGGACTAGCGGGAGAGACACCAAAAACATTCAGTACTTC. This codes for CASRPGTSGRDTKNIQYF.

This clonotype was detected many times. CDR3 in DNA: TGTGCCAGCAGCTTAGGGCCAGGGGAGAACTATGGCTACACCTTC. Encoded protein: CASSLGPGENYGYTF. The V gene is TRBV7-2, the J gene TRBJ1-2, with D perhaps matching TRBD1 (6 bases). The CDR3 contains 15 residues. Looked up from germline, CDR1 is SGHTA and CDR2 is FQGNSA. V was pared by 1 base and J by 2 bases, with 11 bases between.

This clonotype was seen many times. The chain combines TRBV7-2 with TRBJ2-2, with 11 bases matching TRBD1. The CDR3 length is 15 residues. Looked up from germline, CDR1 is SGHTA and CDR2 is FQGNSA. V shed 4 bases, J shed 7 bases, and the junction held 5 bases outside the gene matches. The CDR3 is CASSSDRGLVGELFF. In nucleotides, the CDR3 is TGTGCCAGCAGCTCGGACAGGGGGCTGGTCGGGGAGCTGTTTTTT. Full variable domain (missing parts from reference TRBV7-2 and TRBJ2-2): GAGVSQSPSNKVTEKGKDVELRCDPISGHTALYWYRQSLGQGLEFLIYFQGNSAPDKSGLPSDRFSAERTGGSVSTLTIQRTQQEDSAVYLCASSSDRGLVGELFFGEGSRLTVL.

The chain uses TRBV6-1 and TRBJ2-7; possibly TRBD1 or TRBD2 for D (5 bases each). V lost 7 bases, J lost 2 bases, and 18 bases lay in between. The CDR3 runs 15 residues. The germline V gene has CDR1 MNHNS and CDR2 SASEGT. The CDR3 sequence: CASTLTRDPTYEQYF. DNA for the CDR3: TGTGCCAGCACCCTAACCCGGGACCCTACCTACGAGCAGTACTTC.

This clonotype was found many times. This sequence joins TRBV10-3 and TRBJ1-2; D is unclear. Germline V gives CDR1 ENHRY, CDR2 SYGVKD. V was shortened by 7 bases and J by 8 bases, with 14 bases between the two germline ends. The CDR3 spans 12 residues. The CDR3 sequence: CAINTVYRGYTF. In nucleotides, the CDR3 is TGTGCCATCAATACGGTCTATCGCGGCTACACCTTC.

The chain joins TRBV27 to TRBJ2-1; unclear D gene. CDR1 and CDR2 from the germline V gene are MNHEY and SMNVEV (reference sequence). V lost 6 bases, J lost 0 bases, and 12 bases lay in between. The CDR3 has 15 amino acids. CDR3 loop: CASSFTVFSYNEQFF. The CDR3, as DNA: TGTGCCAGCAGCTTTACCGTCTTCTCCTACAATGAGCAGTTCTTC.

The chain carries TRBV5-4 and TRBJ2-7; 7 positions match TRBD1. V was clipped by 4 bases and J by 4 bases; unmatched bases: 17. The CDR3 consists of 17 residues. Germline-derived CDR1 and CDR2 are SGHNT and YYREEE (reference sequence). The CDR3 region has the DNA TGTGCCAGCAGCCCGCGGGCAGGCAGGGGGAGTGAGTACGAGCAGTACTTC. It codes for CASSPRAGRGSEYEQYF.

This clonotype was seen many times. The genes are TRBV7-8 and TRBJ2-7; D is perhaps TRBD1 (6 bases). The CDR3 totals 15 residues. Trimming took off 5 bases at V and 4 bases at J, with 18 bases between the two ends. CDR1 SGHVS and CDR2 FQNEAQ come from the germline V gene. The CDR3 DNA follows: TGTGCCAGCAGCACCCGAGCGACGAGGGGGTACGAGCAGTACTTC. Its protein is CASSTRATRGYEQYF.